The clone carrying this T cell receptor beta chain has a handful of counts. Antigen specificity is unknown. These data belong to a study of CD4+ T cells in melanoma. Study outcomes and limitations: Diverse differentiation states were reported for melanoma neoantigen-specific CD4+ T cells. A reported correlation linked neoantigen-specific CD4+ T cells to CD8+, macrophage and B cell function.

Libraries were prepared by immunoSEQ multiplex PCR; TCRdb keeps only in-frame clonotypes and omits some of them. The sample consists of 90,000 to 130,000 clones, 80% to 95% of them appearing once. The origin of this receptor is a human donor with melanoma. The sequencing sample was made of peripheral blood.

The CDR3: CASSPRGRGQETQYF. CDR3 bases: TGTGCCAGCAGCCCTAGGGGGAGGGGGCAAGAGACCCAGTACTTC. The chain employs TRBV5-8 and TRBJ2-5, with D maybe TRBD2 (7 bases). CDR1 is SGHTS, CDR2 YDEGEE, per germline. V lost 4 bases and J lost 2, with 15 bases in between. The CDR3 is 15 amino acids. The full variable domain, completed using reference TRBV5-8 and TRBJ2-5, is EAGVTQSPTHLIKTRGQQATLRCSPISGHTSVYWYQQALGLGLQFLLWYDEGEERNRGNFPPRFSGRQFPNYSSELNVNALELEDSALYLCASSPRGRGQETQYFGPGTRLLVL.